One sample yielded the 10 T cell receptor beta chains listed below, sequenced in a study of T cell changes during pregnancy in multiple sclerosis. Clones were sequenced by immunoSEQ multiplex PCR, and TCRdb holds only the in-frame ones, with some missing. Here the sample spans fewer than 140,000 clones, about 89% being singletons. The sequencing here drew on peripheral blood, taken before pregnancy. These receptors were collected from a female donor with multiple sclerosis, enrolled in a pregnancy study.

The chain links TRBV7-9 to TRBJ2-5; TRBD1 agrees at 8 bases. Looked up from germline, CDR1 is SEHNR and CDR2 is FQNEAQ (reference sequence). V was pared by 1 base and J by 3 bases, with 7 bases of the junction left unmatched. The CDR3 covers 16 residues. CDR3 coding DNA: TGTGCCAGCAGCTTAGAGATCAACAGGGGGAAAGAGACCCAGTACTTC. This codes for CASSLEINRGKETQYF.

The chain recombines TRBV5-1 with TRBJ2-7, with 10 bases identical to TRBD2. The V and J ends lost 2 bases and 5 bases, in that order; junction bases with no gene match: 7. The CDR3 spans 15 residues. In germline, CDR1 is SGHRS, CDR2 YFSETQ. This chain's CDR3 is CASSFPGLANDEQYF. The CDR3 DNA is TGCGCCAGCAGCTTTCCGGGACTAGCGAACGACGAGCAGTACTTC.

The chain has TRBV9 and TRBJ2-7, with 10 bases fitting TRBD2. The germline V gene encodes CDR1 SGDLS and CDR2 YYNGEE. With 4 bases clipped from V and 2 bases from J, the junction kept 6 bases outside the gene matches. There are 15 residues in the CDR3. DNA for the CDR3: TGTGCCAGCAGCCCTCTAGCGGGAGAGGCCTACGAGCAGTACTTC. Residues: CASSPLAGEAYEQYF.

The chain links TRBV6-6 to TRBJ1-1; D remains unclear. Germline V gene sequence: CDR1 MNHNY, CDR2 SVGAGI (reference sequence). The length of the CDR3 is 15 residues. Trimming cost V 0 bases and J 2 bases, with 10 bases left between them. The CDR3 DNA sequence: TGTGCCAGCAGTTACTCGAGTTCCGGTAACACTGAAGCTTTCTTT. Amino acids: CASSYSSSGNTEAFF.

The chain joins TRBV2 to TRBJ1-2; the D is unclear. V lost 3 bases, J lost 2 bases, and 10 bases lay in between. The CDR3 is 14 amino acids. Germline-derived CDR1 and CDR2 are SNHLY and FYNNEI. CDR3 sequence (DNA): TGTGCCAGCAGTGATGAGAGGCCAAACTATGGCTACACCTTC. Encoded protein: CASSDERPNYGYTF.

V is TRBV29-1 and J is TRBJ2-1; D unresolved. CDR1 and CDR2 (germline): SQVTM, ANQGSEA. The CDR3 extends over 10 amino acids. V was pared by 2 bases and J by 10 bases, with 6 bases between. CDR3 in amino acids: CSVENQEQFF. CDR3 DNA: TGCAGCGTTGAAAATCAGGAGCAGTTCTTC.

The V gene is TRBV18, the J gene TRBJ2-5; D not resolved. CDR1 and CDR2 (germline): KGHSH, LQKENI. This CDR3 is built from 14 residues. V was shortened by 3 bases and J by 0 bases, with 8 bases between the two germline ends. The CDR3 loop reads CASSPRSDQETQYF. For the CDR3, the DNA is TGTGCCAGCTCACCGAGAAGTGACCAAGAGACCCAGTACTTC.

CDR3 sequence (DNA): TGTGCCACCGAGGGGGCTACCTCCTACAATGAGCAGTTCTTC. This sequence encodes CATEGATSYNEQFF. The chain recombines TRBV6-1 with TRBJ2-1; 7 bases are a match to TRBD1. CDR3 size: 14 residues. V was clipped by 10 bases and J by 0 bases; unmatched bases: 6. Germline V gene data show CDR1 as MNHNS and CDR2 as SASEGT.

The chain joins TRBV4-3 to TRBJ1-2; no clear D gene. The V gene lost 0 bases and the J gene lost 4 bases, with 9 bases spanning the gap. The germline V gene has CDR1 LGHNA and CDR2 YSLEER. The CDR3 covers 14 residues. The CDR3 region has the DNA TGCGCCAGCAGCCAAGATGAGGGTGGCTATGGCTACACCTTC. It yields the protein CASSQDEGGYGYTF.

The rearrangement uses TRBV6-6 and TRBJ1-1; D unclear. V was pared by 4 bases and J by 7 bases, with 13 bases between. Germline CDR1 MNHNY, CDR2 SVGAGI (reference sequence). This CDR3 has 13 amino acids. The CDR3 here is CASSSSEGGEAFF. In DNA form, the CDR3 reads TGTGCCAGCAGTTCCTCGGAGGGAGGTGAAGCTTTCTTT.